One and the same sample provided the 6 T cell receptor beta chains below, sequenced in a study of T-cell reconstitution after alpha-beta-depleted transplantation in children. General study results and limits: Two months or so post-transplant, alpha-beta T cells reportedly derived from several hundred expanded graft clones.

Which antigens these TCRs recognize remains unknown. TCRbeta library construction was performed incorporating unique molecular identifiers. TCRdb redid the calling of the PCR reads with MiXCR, one entry per CDR3 protein. The sample includes roughly 30,000 distinct CDR3 sequences, 5% to 7.5% of them seen just once. Material: peripheral blood, obtained 60 days after TCRalphabeta/CD19-depleted stem cell transplant. The origin of the receptors is a child less than two years old who had a stem cell transplant for acute myeloid leukemia, so the T cells may come from the graft donor.

At least ten counts were recorded for this clonotype. V gene TRBV7-9 combines with J gene TRBJ1-4; D is ambiguous. The germline V gene encodes CDR1 SEHNR and CDR2 FQNEAQ (reference sequence). The V end was cut by 3 bases, the J end by 4 bases, with 3 bases between. The CDR3 totals 12 residues. The CDR3 here is CASSFGNEKLFF. The CDR3 nucleotides read TGTGCCAGCAGCTTCGGTAATGAAAAACTGTTTTTT.

This clonotype was detected ten times or more. The genes are TRBV7-2 and TRBJ2-2; 10 bases match TRBD2. The CDR3 contains 16 residues. V dropped 4 bases and J dropped 1; count of bases not matched to a gene: 3. Germline CDR1 and CDR2: SGHTA and FQGNSA. The CDR3 spells CASSSGLAKNTGELFF. The CDR3 bases are TGTGCCAGCAGCTCGGGACTAGCGAAGAACACCGGGGAGCTGTTTTTT.

This clonotype was recorded at least ten times. The chain has TRBV5-1 and TRBJ2-5; D possibly corresponds to TRBD2 (6 bases). The CDR3 consists of 16 residues. Trimming shortened V by 1 base and J by 0 bases, and 13 bases separated the two germline ends. Germline lookup yields CDR1 SGHRS and CDR2 YFSETQ. CDR3 amino acids: CASSLKPRDYQETQYF. In nucleotides, the CDR3 is TGCGCCAGCAGCTTGAAACCCAGGGACTACCAAGAGACCCAGTACTTC. Filled out from reference TRBV5-1 and TRBJ2-5, the complete variable domain reads KAGVTQTPRYLIKTRGQQVTLSCSPISGHRSVSWYQQTPGQGLQFLFEYFSETQRNKGNFPGRFSGRQFSNSRSEMNVSTLELGDSALYLCASSLKPRDYQETQYFGPGTRLLVL.

The sample holds many counts of this clonotype. The rearrangement joins TRBV9 to TRBJ1-2; D not resolved. This CDR3 contains 11 residues. Germline V gene sequence: CDR1 SGDLS, CDR2 YYNGEE. V lost 7 bases to trimming and J lost 7 bases, with 11 bases between them. Here the CDR3 reads CASGGIAGYTF. CDR3 bases: TGTGCCAGCGGAGGAATTGCTGGCTACACCTTC. The entire variable domain, with the rest obtained from reference TRBV9 and TRBJ1-2, is as follows: DSGVTQTPKHLITATGQRVTLRCSPRSGDLSVYWYQQSLDQGLQFLIQYYNGEERAKGNILERFSAQQFPDLHSELNLSSLELGDSALYFCASGGIAGYTFGSGTRLTVV.

There are many counts of this clonotype. The chain links TRBV27 to TRBJ2-3; D call uncertain. CDR1 and CDR2 from the germline V gene are MNHEY and SMNVEV (reference sequence). Trimming removed 3 bases at V and 5 bases at J, with 6 bases between. This CDR3 comprises 12 residues. CDR3 nucleotides: TGTGCCAGCAGTTTCCCTAAAGATACGCAGTATTTT. The encoded protein is CASSFPKDTQYF.

This chain connects TRBV4-1 to TRBJ2-3; D may be TRBD2 (6 bases). From germline, CDR1 is MGHRA and CDR2 YSYEKL. The V end was cut by 3 bases, the J end by 4 bases, with 14 bases between. The CDR3 covers 15 residues. CDR3 in amino acids: CASSQEGQGADTQYF. The CDR3 DNA sequence: TGCGCCAGCAGCCAGGAGGGTCAGGGAGCAGATACGCAGTATTTT.